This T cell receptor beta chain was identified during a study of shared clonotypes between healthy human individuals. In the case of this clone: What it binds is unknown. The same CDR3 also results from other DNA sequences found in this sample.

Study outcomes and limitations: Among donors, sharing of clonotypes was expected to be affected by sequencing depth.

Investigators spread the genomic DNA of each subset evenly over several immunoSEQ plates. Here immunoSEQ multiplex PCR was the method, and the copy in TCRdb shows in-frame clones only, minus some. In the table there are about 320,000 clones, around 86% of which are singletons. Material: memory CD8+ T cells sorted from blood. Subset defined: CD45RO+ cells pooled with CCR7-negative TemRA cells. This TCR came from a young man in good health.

CDR3 region: CASSLGGGYQETQYF. CDR3 DNA: TGCGCCAGCAGCTTGGGCGGGGGGTACCAAGAGACCCAGTACTTC. V usage is TRBV5-1 and J usage is TRBJ2-5; 8 bases map to TRBD2. Per the germline V gene, CDR1 is SGHRS and CDR2 is YFSETQ. CDR3 length equals 15 residues. Unmatched junction bases numbered 1, after V lost 0 bases and J lost 0 bases.